A single sample gave rise to the 26 T cell receptor beta chains below, sequenced in a study of T cells after yellow fever vaccination. From the 5' RACE reads, TCRdb called clonotypes with MiXCR, one entry per CDR3 protein. Among hundreds of thousands of distinct CDR3 sequences listed, less than 15% were seen once. The specimen was PBMCs, collected on the day of the yellow fever booster vaccination. All receptors come from a man younger than 45 who received the YFV17D yellow fever vaccine.

This rearrangement joins TRBV9 to TRBJ2-5; D is perhaps TRBD2 (6 bases). The CDR3 consists of 13 residues. CDR1 and CDR2 from the germline V gene are SGDLS and YYNGEE. V gave up 1 base and J gave up 5 bases, with 9 bases separating them. For the CDR3, the DNA is TGTGCCAGCAGCGTATCCGGGGGTGAGACCCAGTACTTC. Amino acids: CASSVSGGETQYF.

This clonotype was counted ten times or more. V gene TRBV29-1 combines with J gene TRBJ2-3; TRBD2 matches 7 bases. Germline loops: CDR1 SQVTM, CDR2 ANQGSEA. CDR3 length equals 15 residues. V lost 2 bases, J lost 2 bases, and 7 bases stayed unmatched. CDR3 sequence: CSVERPSGNTDTQYF. The CDR3 DNA is TGCAGCGTTGAAAGGCCTAGCGGAAACACAGATACGCAGTATTTT.

This chain uses TRBV28 with TRBJ1-5; unclear D gene. The V and J ends lost 3 bases and 5 bases respectively, with 11 bases between them. Looked up from germline, CDR1 is MDHEN and CDR2 is SYDVKM. The CDR3 runs to 14 residues. The CDR3 loop reads CASSLMVGDQPQHF. The DNA of the CDR3 is TGTGCCAGCAGTTTGATGGTCGGGGATCAGCCCCAGCATTTT.

The CDR3: CASSRKYEQYF. Written as DNA, the CDR3 is TGTGCCAGCAGTCGGAAATACGAGCAGTACTTC. V is TRBV5-6 and J is TRBJ2-7, with D uncertain. The V and J ends lost 5 bases and 4 bases respectively, with 7 bases between them. The CDR3 has 11 residues. CDR1 is SGHDT, CDR2 YYEEEE, per germline.

This clonotype was seen a single time. The rearrangement links TRBV7-6 to TRBJ2-2, with D possibly being TRBD2 (6 bases). The CDR3 length is 18 residues. Trimming pared 5 bases from V and 0 bases from J, leaving 19 bases between. The V gene's germline CDR1 is SGHVS and CDR2 FNYEAQ. The CDR3 nucleotides are TGTGCCAGCAGCGCGCGGAGGGGCGATGCTGCGAACACCGGGGAGCTGTTTTTT. Protein product: CASSARRGDAANTGELFF.

This clonotype turned up a few times. The chain combines TRBV18 with TRBJ2-7, with 10 bases lining up with TRBD1. CDR1 and CDR2 (germline): KGHSH, LQKENI. Trimming cost V 3 bases and J 2 bases; bases outside gene matches: 7. The CDR3 has 16 residues. CDR3 sequence reads: CASSPLGGTGAYEQYF. CDR3 nucleotides: TGTGCCAGCTCACCCCTCGGGGGGACAGGGGCCTACGAGCAGTACTTC.

V gene TRBV12-3 or TRBV12-4 combines with J gene TRBJ2-1; D might be TRBD1 (6 bases). This CDR3 has 12 residues. Trimming removed 7 bases at V and 8 bases at J, with 12 bases between. The CDR3 DNA follows: TGTGCCAGCACTACAGGGTGGGATGAGCAGTTCTTC. This codes for CASTTGWDEQFF.

Only a few counts were recorded for this clonotype. The genes are TRBV29-1 and TRBJ2-1; D may correspond to TRBD1 or TRBD2 (5 bases each). The germline V and J ends were trimmed by 3 bases and 6 bases, with 15 bases remaining between them. Germline CDR1 SQVTM, CDR2 ANQGSEA. The CDR3 contains 14 residues. CDR3 in amino acids: CSVERPTRGNEQFF. The CDR3 DNA reads TGCAGCGTTGAGCGACCGACGAGGGGCAATGAGCAGTTCTTC.

The CDR3 DNA reads as TGTGCCAGCAGTCCGGGGGAGGGAGGTGAGCAGTTCTTC. This sequence encodes CASSPGEGGEQFF. The chain has TRBV12-3 or TRBV12-4 and TRBJ2-1, with 7 nucleotides matching TRBD2. The length of the CDR3 is 13 residues. V shed 5 bases, J shed 9 bases, and the junction held 7 bases outside the gene matches.

This clonotype was seen a handful of times. The CDR3 is CASSLLGWEETQYF. The CDR3 nucleotides are TGCGCCAGCAGCTTGCTGGGATGGGAGGAGACCCAGTACTTC. V gene TRBV5-1 combines with J gene TRBJ2-5, with a possible D match to TRBD2 (5 bases). CDR3 size: 14 residues. V was clipped by 1 base and J by 5 bases, with 12 bases between them. Germline loops: CDR1 SGHRS, CDR2 YFSETQ. The full variable domain, with the rest looked up from reference TRBV5-1 and TRBJ2-5, is KAGVTQTPRYLIKTRGQQVTLSCSPISGHRSVSWYQQTPGQGLQFLFEYFSETQRNKGNFPGRFSGRQFSNSRSEMNVSTLELGDSALYLCASSLLGWEETQYFGPGTRLLVL.

The genes are TRBV7-2 and TRBJ2-3, with 7 positions matching TRBD2. The J segment lost 5 bases and the V segment lost 2 bases, leaving 7 bases of the junction unmatched. The CDR3 covers 15 residues. CDR1 and CDR2 from the germline V gene are SGHTA and FQGNSA. In DNA form, the CDR3 reads TGTGCCAGCAGCTTATCAGGGAGGGCCAAAGATACGCAGTATTTT. It codes for CASSLSGRAKDTQYF.

The chain employs TRBV11-2 and TRBJ2-3; possibly TRBD2 for D (6 bases). Germline CDR1 is SGHAT and CDR2 is FQNNGV. The ends were cut back, 1 base at V and 5 bases at J, with 16 bases in the middle. CDR3 size: 16 residues. CDR3 nucleotides: TGTGCCAGCAGCTTAGGACGCGGGATTGAGATAGATACGCAGTATTTT. Protein sequence: CASSLGRGIEIDTQYF.

The CDR3 bases are TGTGCCAGCAGCTATCCTGGGGGACAGGGGAGATCACCCCTCCACTTT. Amino acids: CASSYPGGQGRSPLHF. The V gene is TRBV7-2, the J gene TRBJ1-6; the match to TRBD1 covers 10 bases. CDR3 size: 16 residues. Germline values: CDR1 SGHTA, CDR2 FQGNSA. V lost 4 bases to trimming and J lost 10 bases; unmatched junction nucleotides: 10. Full variable domain (rest looked up from reference TRBV7-2 and TRBJ1-6): GAGVSQSPSNKVTEKGKDVELRCDPISGHTALYWYRQSLGQGLEFLIYFQGNSAPDKSGLPSDRFSAERTGGSVSTLTIQRTQQEDSAVYLCASSYPGGQGRSPLHFGNGTRLTVT.

This chain joins TRBV20-1 and TRBJ2-7, with D unclear. The CDR3 has 12 residues. CDR1 and CDR2 (germline): DFQATT, SNEGSKA (reference sequence). V shed 0 bases and J shed 2 bases, with 5 bases lying between them. The CDR3 here is CSAREEPYEQYF. CDR3 DNA: TGCAGTGCTAGAGAGGAACCCTACGAGCAGTACTTC.

The genes are TRBV2 and TRBJ2-5; D could derive from TRBD1 or TRBD2 (6 bases each). Germline V gene lookup returns CDR1 SNHLY and CDR2 FYNNEI. This CDR3 is built from 13 residues. Trimming left V 9 bases short and J 4 bases short, with 15 bases between. CDR3 in amino acids: CARTRGPGETQYF. CDR3 in DNA: TGTGCCAGAACCCGGGGGCCGGGAGAGACCCAGTACTTC.

This clonotype was seen more than once but under ten times. This chain joins TRBV9 and TRBJ2-1, with D perhaps TRBD1 (6 bases). V gave up 3 bases and J gave up 0 bases, with 10 bases separating them. Germline-derived CDR1 and CDR2 are SGDLS and YYNGEE. The CDR3 length is 15 residues. CDR3 protein: CASSAGAFSYNEQFF. The DNA for the CDR3 is TGTGCCAGCAGCGCAGGGGCGTTCTCCTACAATGAGCAGTTCTTC.

This clonotype was seen at least ten times. The chain has TRBV29-1 and TRBJ2-3; D unclear. Trimming took 0 bases from V and 2 from J, leaving 3 bases between them. This CDR3 is built from 12 residues. Germline CDR1 and CDR2: SQVTM and ANQGSEA. The CDR3 DNA sequence: TGCAGCGTTGAAGATCACACAGATACGCAGTATTTT. It is translated as CSVEDHTDTQYF.

The gene calls are TRBV29-1 and TRBJ2-4; the match to TRBD1 covers 8 bases. The ends lost 7 bases at V and 8 bases at J; junction bases unmatched: 7. From germline, CDR1 is SQVTM and CDR2 ANQGSEA. The CDR3 consists of 12 residues. Here the CDR3 DNA reads TGCAGCGCCCACAGGGGGGCGGACATTCAGTACTTC. Amino acids: CSAHRGADIQYF.

The chain combines TRBV4-2 with TRBJ2-3, with D possibly being TRBD2 (6 bases). Trimming shortened V by 2 bases and J by 2 bases, and 17 bases separated the two germline ends. The CDR3 covers 17 residues. From germline, CDR1 is LGHNA and CDR2 YNFKEQ. CDR3 residues: CASSQPGTPRDTDTQYF. The CDR3 DNA sequence: TGTGCCAGCAGCCAACCCGGGACTCCAAGGGACACAGATACGCAGTATTTT.

This clonotype was counted a few times. This sequence joins TRBV6-6 and TRBJ2-7; no reliable D call. V gave up 0 bases and J gave up 7 bases, with 7 bases separating them. Looked up from germline, CDR1 is MNHNY and CDR2 is SVGAGI (reference sequence). This CDR3 has 12 amino acids. CDR3 nucleotides: TGTGCCAGCAGTTACTCTGATGGAGAGCAGTACTTC. It codes for CASSYSDGEQYF.

The chain couples TRBV29-1 to TRBJ2-1; 9 bases are shared with TRBD2. The germline gives CDR1 SQVTM, CDR2 ANQGSEA. V trimming: 3 bases; J trimming: 7 bases; junction bases outside the gene matches: 13. This CDR3 contains 16 residues. The CDR3 protein is CSVEGYSGSRLNEQFF. The CDR3 DNA reads TGCAGCGTTGAGGGATATAGCGGGAGCAGGTTAAATGAGCAGTTCTTC.

The rearrangement uses TRBV7-3 and TRBJ2-6; tentative D call: TRBD1 (5 bases). CDR3 length: 18 amino acids. V gave up 1 base and J gave up 0 bases, with 13 bases separating them. Germline-derived CDR1 and CDR2 are SGHTA and FQGTGA. The CDR3 region is CASSLSLGRDSGANVLTF. The CDR3 coding sequence is TGTGCCAGCAGCTTAAGTCTCGGCAGGGACTCTGGGGCCAACGTCCTGACTTTC. Combining the CDR3 with reference TRBV7-3 and TRBJ2-6 gives the whole variable domain GAGVSQTPSNKVTEKGKYVELRCDPISGHTALYWYRQSLGQGPEFLIYFQGTGAADDSGLPNDRFFAVRPEGSVSTLKIQRTERGDSAVYLCASSLSLGRDSGANVLTFGAGSRLTVL.

The chain employs TRBV5-6 and TRBJ1-6; TRBD1 might be the D (6 bases). The ends were cut back, 0 bases at V and 10 bases at J, with 14 bases in the middle. The CDR3 is 15 amino acids. The germline V gene has CDR1 SGHDT and CDR2 YYEEEE. The CDR3 sequence is CASSLVGGQGSPLHF. The CDR3 DNA follows: TGTGCCAGCAGCTTGGTCGGGGGGCAGGGATCACCCCTCCACTTT.

The V gene is TRBV27, the J gene TRBJ2-3; D ambiguous. V gave up 2 bases and J gave up 0 bases, with 6 bases separating them. The CDR3 is 14 amino acids. The V gene's germline CDR1 is MNHEY and CDR2 SMNVEV (reference sequence). The CDR3 reads CASSLVESTDTQYF. DNA of the CDR3: TGTGCCAGCAGTTTAGTAGAGAGCACAGATACGCAGTATTTT.

A word on this clonotype: A much more abundant neighbour one base away suggests this may be a read error. The CDR3 bases are TGTGCCAGCAGCGTGATAGGGGGATACAATGAGCAGTTCTTC. It is translated as CASSVIGGYNEQFF. The chain has TRBV9 and TRBJ2-1; D is possibly TRBD1 (6 bases). This CDR3 is built from 14 residues. Germline assignment: CDR1 SGDLS and CDR2 YYNGEE. V lost 2 bases to trimming and J lost 4 bases, with 10 bases between them.

This clonotype was picked up a small number of times. The V and J genes are TRBV12-3 or TRBV12-4 and TRBJ2-1, with 8 bases lining up with TRBD2. Trimming removed 7 bases from V and 7 bases from J; junction bases left unmatched: 12. The CDR3 is 15 residues long. CDR3: CASILTREGRNEQFF. CDR3 nucleotide sequence: TGTGCCAGCATCCTGACCCGGGAGGGCCGGAATGAGCAGTTCTTC.